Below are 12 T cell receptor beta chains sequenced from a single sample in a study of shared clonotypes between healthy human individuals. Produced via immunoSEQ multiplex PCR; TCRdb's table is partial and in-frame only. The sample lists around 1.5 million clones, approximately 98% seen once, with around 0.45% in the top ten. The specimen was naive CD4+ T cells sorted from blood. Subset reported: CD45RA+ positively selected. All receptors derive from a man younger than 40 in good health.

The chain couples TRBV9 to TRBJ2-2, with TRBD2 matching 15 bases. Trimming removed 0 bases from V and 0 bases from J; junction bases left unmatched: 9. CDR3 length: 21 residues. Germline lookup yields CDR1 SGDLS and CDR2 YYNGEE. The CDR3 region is CASSVAGLAGGLSSNTGELFF. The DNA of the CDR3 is TGTGCCAGCAGCGTAGCAGGACTAGCGGGAGGGTTGAGCTCGAACACCGGGGAGCTGTTTTTT.

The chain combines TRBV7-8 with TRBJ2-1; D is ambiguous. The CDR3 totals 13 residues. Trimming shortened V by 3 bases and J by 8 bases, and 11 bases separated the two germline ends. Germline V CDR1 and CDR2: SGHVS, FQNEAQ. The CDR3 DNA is TGTGCCAGCAGCTTGGTCGGGCAGTATGAGCAGTTCTTC. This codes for CASSLVGQYEQFF.

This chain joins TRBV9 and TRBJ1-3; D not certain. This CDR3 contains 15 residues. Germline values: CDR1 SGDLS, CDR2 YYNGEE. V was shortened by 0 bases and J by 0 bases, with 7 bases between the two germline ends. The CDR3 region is CASSVGSLSGNTIYF. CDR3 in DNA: TGTGCCAGCAGCGTAGGGTCACTCTCTGGAAACACCATATATTTT.

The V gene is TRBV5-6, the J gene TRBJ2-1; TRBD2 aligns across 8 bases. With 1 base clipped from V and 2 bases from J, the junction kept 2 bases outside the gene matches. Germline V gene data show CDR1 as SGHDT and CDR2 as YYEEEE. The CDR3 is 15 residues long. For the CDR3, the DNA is TGTGCCAGCAGCTTGTACGGGAGGGCCTACAATGAGCAGTTCTTC. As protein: CASSLYGRAYNEQFF.

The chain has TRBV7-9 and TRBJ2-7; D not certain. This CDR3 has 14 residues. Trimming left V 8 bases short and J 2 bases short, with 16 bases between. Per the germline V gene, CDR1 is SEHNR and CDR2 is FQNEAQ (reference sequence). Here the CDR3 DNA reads TGTGCCAGCTCCGAGGTTGGGCAGGCCTACGAGCAGTACTTC. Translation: CASSEVGQAYEQYF.

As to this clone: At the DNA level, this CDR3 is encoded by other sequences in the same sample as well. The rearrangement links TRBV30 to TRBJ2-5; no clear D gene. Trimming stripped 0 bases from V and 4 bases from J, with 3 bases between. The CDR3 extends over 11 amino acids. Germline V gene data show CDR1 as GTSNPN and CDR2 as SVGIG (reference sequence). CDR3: CAWSVRETQYF. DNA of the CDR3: TGTGCCTGGAGTGTACGAGAGACCCAGTACTTC.

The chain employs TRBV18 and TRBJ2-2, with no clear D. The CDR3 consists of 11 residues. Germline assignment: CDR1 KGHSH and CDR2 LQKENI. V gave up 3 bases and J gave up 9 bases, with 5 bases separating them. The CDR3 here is CASSPTRELFF. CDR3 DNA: TGTGCCAGCTCACCGACCCGGGAGCTGTTTTTT. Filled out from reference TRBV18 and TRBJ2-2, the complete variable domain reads NAGVMQNPRHLVRRRGQEARLRCSPMKGHSHVYWYRQLPEEGLKFMVYLQKENIIDESGMPKERFSAEFPKEGPSILRIQQVVRGDSAAYFCASSPTRELFFGEGSRLTVL.

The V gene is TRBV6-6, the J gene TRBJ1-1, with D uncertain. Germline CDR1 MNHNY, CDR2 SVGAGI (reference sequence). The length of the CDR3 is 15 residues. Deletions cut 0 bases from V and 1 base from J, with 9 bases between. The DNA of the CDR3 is TGTGCCAGCAGTTACTCGTATCCTCGGAACACTGAAGCTTTCTTT. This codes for CASSYSYPRNTEAFF.

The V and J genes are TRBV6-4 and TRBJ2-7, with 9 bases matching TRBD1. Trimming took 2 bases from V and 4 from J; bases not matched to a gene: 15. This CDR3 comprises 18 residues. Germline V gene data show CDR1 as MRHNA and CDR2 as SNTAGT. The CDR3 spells CASSDRRLTRDREYEQYF. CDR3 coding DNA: TGTGCCAGCAGTGACCGTCGTCTGACCCGGGACAGGGAGTACGAGCAGTACTTC.

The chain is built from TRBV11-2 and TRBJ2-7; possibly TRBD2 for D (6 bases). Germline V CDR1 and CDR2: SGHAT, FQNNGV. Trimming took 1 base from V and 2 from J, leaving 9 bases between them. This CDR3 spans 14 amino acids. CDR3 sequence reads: CASSLVDYTYEQYF. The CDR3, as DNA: TGTGCCAGCAGCTTAGTGGACTATACCTACGAGCAGTACTTC.

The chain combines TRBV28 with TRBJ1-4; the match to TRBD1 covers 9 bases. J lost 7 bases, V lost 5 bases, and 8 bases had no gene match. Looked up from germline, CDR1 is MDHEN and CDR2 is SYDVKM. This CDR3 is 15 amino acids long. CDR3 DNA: TGTGCCAGCAGTCTCGTACAGGGGGCGATTGAAAAACTGTTTTTT. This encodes CASSLVQGAIEKLFF.

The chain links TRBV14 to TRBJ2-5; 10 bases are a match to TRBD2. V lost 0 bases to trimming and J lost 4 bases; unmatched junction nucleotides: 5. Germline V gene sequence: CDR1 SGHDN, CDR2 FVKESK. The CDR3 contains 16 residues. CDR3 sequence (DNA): TGTGCCAGCAGCCAAGATCAGGCTAGCGGGAGAGAGACCCAGTACTTC. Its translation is CASSQDQASGRETQYF.